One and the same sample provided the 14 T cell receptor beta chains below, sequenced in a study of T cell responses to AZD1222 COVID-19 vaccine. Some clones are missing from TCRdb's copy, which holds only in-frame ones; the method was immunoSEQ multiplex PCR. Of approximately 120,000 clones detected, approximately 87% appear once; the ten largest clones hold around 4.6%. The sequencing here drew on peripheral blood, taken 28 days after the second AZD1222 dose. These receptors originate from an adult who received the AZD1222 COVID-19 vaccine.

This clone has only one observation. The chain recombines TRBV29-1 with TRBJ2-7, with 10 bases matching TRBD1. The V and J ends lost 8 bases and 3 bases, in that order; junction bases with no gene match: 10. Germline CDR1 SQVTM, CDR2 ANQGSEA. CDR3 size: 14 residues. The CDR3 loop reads CSFRTGQGNYEQYF. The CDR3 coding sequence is TGCAGCTTCCGTACGGGACAGGGGAACTACGAGCAGTACTTC.

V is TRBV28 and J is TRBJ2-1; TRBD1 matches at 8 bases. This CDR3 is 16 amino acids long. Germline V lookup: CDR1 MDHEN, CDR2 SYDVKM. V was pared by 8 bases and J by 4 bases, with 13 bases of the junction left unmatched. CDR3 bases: TGTGCCAGCGCTAGGACTGACAGGGGCAAATACAATGAGCAGTTCTTC. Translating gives CASARTDRGKYNEQFF.

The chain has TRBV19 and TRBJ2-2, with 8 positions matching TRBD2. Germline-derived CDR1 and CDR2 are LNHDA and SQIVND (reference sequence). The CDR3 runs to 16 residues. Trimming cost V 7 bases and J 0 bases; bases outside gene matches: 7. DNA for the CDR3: TGTGCCAGTAAAAAGCGGGGGCCTTCGAACACCGGGGAGCTGTTTTTT. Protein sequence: CASKKRGPSNTGELFF.

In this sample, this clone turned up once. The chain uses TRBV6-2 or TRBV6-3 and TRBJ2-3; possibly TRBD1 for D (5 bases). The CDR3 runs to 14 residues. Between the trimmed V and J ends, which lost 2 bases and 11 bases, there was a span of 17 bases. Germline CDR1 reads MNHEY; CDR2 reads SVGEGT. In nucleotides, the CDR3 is TGTGCCAGCAGTTACGACGCCGTAAGGGGTGAGCAGTATTTT. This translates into CASSYDAVRGEQYF.

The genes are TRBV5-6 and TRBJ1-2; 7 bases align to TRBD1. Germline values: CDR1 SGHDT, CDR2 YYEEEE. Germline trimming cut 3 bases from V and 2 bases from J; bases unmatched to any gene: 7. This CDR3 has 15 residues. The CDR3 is CASSSLGGSNYGYTF. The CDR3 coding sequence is TGTGCCAGCAGCTCGTTAGGGGGCTCGAACTATGGCTACACCTTC.

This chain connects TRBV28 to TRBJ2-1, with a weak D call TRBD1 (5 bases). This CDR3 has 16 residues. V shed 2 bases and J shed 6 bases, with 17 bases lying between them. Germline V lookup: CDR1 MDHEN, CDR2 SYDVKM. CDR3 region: CASSLGQGDAFNEQFF. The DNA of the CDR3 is TGTGCCAGCAGTTTAGGGCAGGGCGATGCGTTCAATGAGCAGTTCTTC.

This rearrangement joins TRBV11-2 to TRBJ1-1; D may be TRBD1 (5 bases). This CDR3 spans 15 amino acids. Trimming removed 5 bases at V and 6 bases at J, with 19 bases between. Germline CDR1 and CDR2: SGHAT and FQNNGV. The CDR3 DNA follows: TGTGCCAGCAGCCCCACCAGGGTGTTGGTGGCTGAAGCTTTCTTT. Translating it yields CASSPTRVLVAEAFF. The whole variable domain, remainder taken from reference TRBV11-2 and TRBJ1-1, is EAGVAQSPRYKIIEKRQSVAFWCNPISGHATLYWYQQILGQGPKLLIQFQNNGVVDDSQLPKDRFSAERLKGVDSTLKIQPAKLEDSAVYLCASSPTRVLVAEAFFGQGTRLTVV.

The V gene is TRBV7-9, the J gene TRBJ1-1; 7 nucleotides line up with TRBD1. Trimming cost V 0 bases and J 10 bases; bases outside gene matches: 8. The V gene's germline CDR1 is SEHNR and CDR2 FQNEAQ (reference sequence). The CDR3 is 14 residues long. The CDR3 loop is CASSLAIPGTVAFF. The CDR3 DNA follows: TGTGCCAGCAGCTTAGCGATCCCTGGGACAGTAGCTTTCTTT.

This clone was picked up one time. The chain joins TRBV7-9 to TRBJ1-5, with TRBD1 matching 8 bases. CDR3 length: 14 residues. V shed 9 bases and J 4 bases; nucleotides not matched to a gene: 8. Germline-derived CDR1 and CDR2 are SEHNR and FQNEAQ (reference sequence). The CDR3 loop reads CASIQGGRNQPQHF. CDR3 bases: TGTGCCAGTATACAGGGGGGCCGAAATCAGCCCCAGCATTTT. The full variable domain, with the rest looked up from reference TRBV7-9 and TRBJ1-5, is DTGVSQNPRHKITKRGQNVTFRCDPISEHNRLYWYRQTLGQGPEFLTYFQNEAQLEKSRLLSDRFSAERPKGSFSTLEIQRTEQGDSAMYLCASIQGGRNQPQHFGDGTRLSIL.

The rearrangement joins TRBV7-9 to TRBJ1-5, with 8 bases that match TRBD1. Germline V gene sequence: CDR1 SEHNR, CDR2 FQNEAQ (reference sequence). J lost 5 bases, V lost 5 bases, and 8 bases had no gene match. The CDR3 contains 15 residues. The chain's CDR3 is CASSTTDRVDQPQHF. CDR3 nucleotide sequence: TGTGCCAGCAGCACCACGGACAGGGTCGATCAGCCCCAGCATTTT.

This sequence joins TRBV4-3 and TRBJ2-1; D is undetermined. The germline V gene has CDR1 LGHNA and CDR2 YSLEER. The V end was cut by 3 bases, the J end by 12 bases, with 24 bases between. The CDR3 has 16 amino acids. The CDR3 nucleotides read TGCGCCAGCAGCCATCACGGTCCCATTATCCGGGCACTGCAGTTCTTC. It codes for CASSHHGPIIRALQFF.

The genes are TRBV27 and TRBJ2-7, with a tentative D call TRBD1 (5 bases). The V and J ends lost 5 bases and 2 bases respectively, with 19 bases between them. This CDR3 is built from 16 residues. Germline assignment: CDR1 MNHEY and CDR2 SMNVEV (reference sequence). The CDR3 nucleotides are TGTGCCAGCAGTCCTCTTGTTAGGACAAGAACCTACGAGCAGTACTTC. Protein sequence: CASSPLVRTRTYEQYF.

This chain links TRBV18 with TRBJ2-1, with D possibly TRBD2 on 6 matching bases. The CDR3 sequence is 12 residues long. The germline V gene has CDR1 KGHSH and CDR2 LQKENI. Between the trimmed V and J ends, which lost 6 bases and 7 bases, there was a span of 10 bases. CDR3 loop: CASSLSGNEQFF. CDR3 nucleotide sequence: TGTGCCAGCTCCCTAAGCGGGAATGAGCAGTTCTTC.

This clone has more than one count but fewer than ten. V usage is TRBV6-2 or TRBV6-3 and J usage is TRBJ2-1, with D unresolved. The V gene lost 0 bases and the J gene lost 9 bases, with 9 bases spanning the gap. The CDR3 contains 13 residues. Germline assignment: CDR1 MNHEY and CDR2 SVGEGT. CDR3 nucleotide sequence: TGTGCCAGCAGTTACTCGACAACAAGTGAGCAGTTCTTC. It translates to CASSYSTTSEQFF.